This record covers a single T cell receptor (beta chain). These data originate in a study of blood T cell repertoires in COVID-19. TCRdb's table, derived via immunoSEQ multiplex PCR, lists solely in-frame clones and lacks some. This sample carries fewer than 250,000 clones, about four fifths of them seen once, and the ten largest clones take about 4.8%. Germline V lookup: CDR1 SGHNT, CDR2 YYREEE (reference sequence). After removal of 3 bases from V and 2 bases from J, the junction contained 2 bases not matched to a gene. The CDR3 sequence is 16 residues long. The V call is TRBV5-4, the J call TRBJ2-1, with 13 bases matching TRBD2. The sequence was obtained from a woman in her seventies with acute or convalescent COVID-19. Sequencing was carried out using peripheral blood. CDR3 region: CASSSGTSGTYNEQFF. CDR3 coding DNA: TGTGCCAGCAGCTCGGGGACTAGCGGGACCTACAATGAGCAGTTCTTC.